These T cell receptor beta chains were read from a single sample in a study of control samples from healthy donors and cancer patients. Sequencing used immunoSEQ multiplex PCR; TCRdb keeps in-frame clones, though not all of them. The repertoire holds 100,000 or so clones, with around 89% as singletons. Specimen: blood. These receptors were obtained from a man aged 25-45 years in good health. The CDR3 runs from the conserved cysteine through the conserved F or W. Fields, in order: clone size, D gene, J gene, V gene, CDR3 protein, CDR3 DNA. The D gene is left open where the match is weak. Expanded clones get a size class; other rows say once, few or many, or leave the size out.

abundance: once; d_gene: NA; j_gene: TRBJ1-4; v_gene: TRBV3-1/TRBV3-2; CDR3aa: CASSQGRGEKLFF; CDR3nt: TGTGCCAGCAGCCAGGGTCGAGGTGAAAAACTGTTTTTT
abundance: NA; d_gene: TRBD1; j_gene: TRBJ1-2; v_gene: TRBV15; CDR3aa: CATSRGDSHFNYGYTF; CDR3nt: TGTGCCACCAGCAGAGGGGACAGCCATTTTAACTATGGCTACACCTTC
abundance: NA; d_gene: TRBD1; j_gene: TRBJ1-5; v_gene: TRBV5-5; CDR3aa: CASSLRDRGGKPQHF; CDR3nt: TGTGCCAGCAGCTTGCGTGACAGGGGAGGGAAGCCCCAGCATTTT
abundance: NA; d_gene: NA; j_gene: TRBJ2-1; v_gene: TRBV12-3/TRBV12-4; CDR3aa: CASSSQGNEQFF; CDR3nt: TGTGCCAGCAGTTCACAGGGTAATGAGCAGTTCTTC
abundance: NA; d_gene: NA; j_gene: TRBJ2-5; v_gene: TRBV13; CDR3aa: CASSLGKGPPLGETQYF; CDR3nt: TGTGCCAGCAGCTTAGGCAAGGGACCTCCCTTGGGGGAGACCCAGTACTTC
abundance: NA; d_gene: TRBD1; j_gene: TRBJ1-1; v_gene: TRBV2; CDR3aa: CASTGVNRGTNTEAFF; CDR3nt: TGTGCCAGCACCGGGGTAAACAGGGGGACGAACACTGAAGCTTTCTTT
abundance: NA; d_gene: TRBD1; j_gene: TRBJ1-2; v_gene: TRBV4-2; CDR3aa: CASSLTGTGGLSYTF; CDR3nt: TGTGCCAGCAGCCTAACCGGGACAGGGGGGCTCAGCTACACCTTC
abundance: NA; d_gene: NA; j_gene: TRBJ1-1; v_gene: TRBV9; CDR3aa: CASSSRPMNTEAFF; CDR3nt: TGTGCCAGCAGCTCCCGCCCCATGAACACTGAAGCTTTCTTT
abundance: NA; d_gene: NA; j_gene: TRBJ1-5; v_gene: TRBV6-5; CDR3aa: CASSRFGGQPQHF; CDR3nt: TGTGCCAGCAGCAGGTTCGGAGGTCAGCCCCAGCATTTT
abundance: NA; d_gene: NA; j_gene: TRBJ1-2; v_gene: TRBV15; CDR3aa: CATSRGGGGVDYGYTF; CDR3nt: TGTGCCACCAGCAGAGGCGGCGGGGGGGTTGACTATGGCTACACCTTC
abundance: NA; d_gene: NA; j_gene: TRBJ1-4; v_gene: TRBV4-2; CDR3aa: CASSQDKGGGAIVEKLFF; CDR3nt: TGTGCCAGCAGCCAAGATAAAGGGGGGGGAGCCATAGTTGAAAAACTGTTTTTT
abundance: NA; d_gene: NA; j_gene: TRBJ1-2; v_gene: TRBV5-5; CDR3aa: CASSPLGSTQVYGYTF; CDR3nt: TGTGCCAGCAGCCCACTAGGATCCACACAGGTGTATGGCTACACCTTC
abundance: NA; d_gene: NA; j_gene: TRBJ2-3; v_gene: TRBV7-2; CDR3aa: CASSFVGLSTDTQYF; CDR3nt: TGTGCCAGCAGCTTCGTGGGGTTGAGCACAGATACGCAGTATTTT
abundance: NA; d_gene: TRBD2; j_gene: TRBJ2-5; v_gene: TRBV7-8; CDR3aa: CASSLAGLAGDQETQYF; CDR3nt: TGTGCCAGCAGCTTAGCGGGACTAGCGGGGGACCAAGAGACCCAGTACTTC
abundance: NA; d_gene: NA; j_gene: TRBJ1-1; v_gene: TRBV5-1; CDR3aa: CASNPEGNTEAFF; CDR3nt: TGCGCCAGCAACCCGGAGGGGAACACTGAAGCTTTCTTT
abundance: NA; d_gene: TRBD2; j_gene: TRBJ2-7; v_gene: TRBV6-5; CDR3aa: CASSYFPSGNEQYF; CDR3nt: TGTGCCAGCAGTTACTTTCCTAGCGGGAACGAGCAGTACTTC
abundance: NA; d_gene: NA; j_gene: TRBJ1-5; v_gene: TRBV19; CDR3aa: CASSFSGFLSQPQHF; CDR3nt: TGTGCCAGTAGTTTCTCAGGGTTCCTCTCTCAGCCCCAGCATTTT
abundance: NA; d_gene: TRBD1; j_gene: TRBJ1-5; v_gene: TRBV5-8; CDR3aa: CASRYTGTGNGQPQHF; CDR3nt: TGTGCCAGCAGGTATACCGGGACAGGGAATGGACAGCCCCAGCATTTT
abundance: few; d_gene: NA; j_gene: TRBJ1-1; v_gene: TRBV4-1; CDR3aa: CASSFLDWNTEAFF; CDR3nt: TGCGCCAGCAGCTTTCTAGACTGGAACACTGAAGCTTTCTTT
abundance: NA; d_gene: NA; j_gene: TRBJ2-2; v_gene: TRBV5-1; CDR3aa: CASSRELLTGELFF; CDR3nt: TGCGCCAGCAGCCGGGAGCTACTAACCGGGGAGCTGTTTTTT
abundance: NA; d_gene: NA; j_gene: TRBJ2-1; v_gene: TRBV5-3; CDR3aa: CAIPPDGGRNEQFF; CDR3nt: TGTGCCATTCCCCCAGACGGGGGCCGCAATGAGCAGTTCTTC
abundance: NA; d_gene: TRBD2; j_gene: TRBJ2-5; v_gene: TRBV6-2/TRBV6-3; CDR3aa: CASSYSSRSASGRRETQYF; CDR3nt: TGTGCCAGCAGTTACTCGAGTAGATCGGCTAGCGGGAGACGGGAGACCCAGTACTTC
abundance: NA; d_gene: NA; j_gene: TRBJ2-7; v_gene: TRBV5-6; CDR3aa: CASSLTESYEQYF; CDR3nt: TGTGCCAGCAGCTTGACAGAAAGCTACGAGCAGTACTTC
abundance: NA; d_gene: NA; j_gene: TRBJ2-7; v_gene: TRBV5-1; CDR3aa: CASSFSGEIYEQYF; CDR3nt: TGCGCCAGCAGCTTTTCAGGGGAAATCTACGAGCAGTACTTC
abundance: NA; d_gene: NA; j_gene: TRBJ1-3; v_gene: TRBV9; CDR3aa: CASVGSSGNTIYF; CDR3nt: TGTGCCAGCGTGGGAAGCTCTGGAAACACCATATATTTT
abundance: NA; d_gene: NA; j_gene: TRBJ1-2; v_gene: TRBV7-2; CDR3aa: CASSLLGLTSYGYTF; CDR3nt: TGTGCCAGCAGCTTATTGGGGCTAACCAGCTATGGCTACACCTTC
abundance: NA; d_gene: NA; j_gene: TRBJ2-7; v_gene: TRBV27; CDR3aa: CASSSPGRTYEQYF; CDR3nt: TGTGCCAGCAGTTCACCGGGCCGAACCTACGAGCAGTACTTC
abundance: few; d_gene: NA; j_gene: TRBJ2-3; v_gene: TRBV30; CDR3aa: CAFYSPDTQYF; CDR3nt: TGTGCCTTCTATTCCCCAGATACGCAGTATTTT
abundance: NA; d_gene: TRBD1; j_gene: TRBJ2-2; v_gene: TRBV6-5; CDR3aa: CASSWDRATGELFF; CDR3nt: TGTGCCAGCAGTTGGGACAGGGCCACCGGGGAGCTGTTTTTT
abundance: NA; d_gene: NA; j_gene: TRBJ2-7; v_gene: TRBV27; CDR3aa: CASSLAPSSPYEQYF; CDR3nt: TGTGCCAGCAGTTTGGCCCCTAGCAGTCCCTACGAGCAGTACTTC
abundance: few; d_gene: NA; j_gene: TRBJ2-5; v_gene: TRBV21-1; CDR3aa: CASSNSGSQETQYF; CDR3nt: TGTGCCAGCAGCAACAGCGGGAGCCAAGAGACCCAGTACTTC
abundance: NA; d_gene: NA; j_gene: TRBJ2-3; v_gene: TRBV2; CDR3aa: CASSGTTTDTQYF; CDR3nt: TGTGCCAGCAGTGGAACAACCACAGATACGCAGTATTTT
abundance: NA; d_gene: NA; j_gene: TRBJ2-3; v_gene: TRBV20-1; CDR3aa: CSADAGDTQYF; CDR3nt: TGCAGTGCCGACGCGGGCGATACGCAGTATTTT
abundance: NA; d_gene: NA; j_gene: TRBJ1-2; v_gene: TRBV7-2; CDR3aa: CASSLGTNNYGYTF; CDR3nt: TGTGCCAGCAGCTTGGGAACTAATAACTATGGCTACACCTTC
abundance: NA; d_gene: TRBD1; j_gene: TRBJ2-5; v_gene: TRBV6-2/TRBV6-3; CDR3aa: CASRYPGQGPQETQYF; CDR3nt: TGTGCCAGCAGGTACCCGGGACAGGGGCCCCAAGAGACCCAGTACTTC
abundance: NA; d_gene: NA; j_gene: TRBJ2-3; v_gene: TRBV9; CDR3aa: CASSVPQVPTLDTQYF; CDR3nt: TGTGCCAGCAGCGTGCCGCAGGTACCCACATTAGATACGCAGTATTTT
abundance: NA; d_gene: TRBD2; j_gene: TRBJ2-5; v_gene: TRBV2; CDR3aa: CASSDTTSGSKTQYF; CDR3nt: TGTGCCAGCAGTGATACGACTAGCGGGAGTAAGACCCAGTACTTC
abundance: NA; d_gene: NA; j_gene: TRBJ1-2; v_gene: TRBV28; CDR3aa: CASSQTGYGYTF; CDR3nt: TGTGCCAGCAGTCAGACAGGCTATGGCTACACCTTC
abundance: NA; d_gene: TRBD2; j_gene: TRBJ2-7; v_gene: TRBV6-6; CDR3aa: CASRGLAALSNEQYF; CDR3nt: TGTGCCAGCAGGGGACTAGCGGCCCTAAGTAACGAGCAGTACTTC
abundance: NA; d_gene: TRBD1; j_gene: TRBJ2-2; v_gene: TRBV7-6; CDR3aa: CASSPGGDSGELFF; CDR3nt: TGTGCCAGCAGCCCAGGGGGCGATAGCGGGGAGCTGTTTTTT
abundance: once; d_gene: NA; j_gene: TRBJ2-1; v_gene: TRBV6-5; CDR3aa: CASKRGEYNEQFF; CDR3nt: TGTGCCAGCAAAAGAGGGGAATACAATGAGCAGTTCTTC
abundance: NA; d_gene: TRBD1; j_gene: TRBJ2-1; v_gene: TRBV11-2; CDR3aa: CASSLEGQNYNEQFF; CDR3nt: TGTGCCAGCAGCTTAGAGGGACAGAATTACAATGAGCAGTTCTTC
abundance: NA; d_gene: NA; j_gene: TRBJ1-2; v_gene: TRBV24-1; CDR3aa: CATSEAGQNSNNYGYTF; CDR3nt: TGTGCCACCAGTGAAGCCGGACAGAACAGTAATAACTATGGCTACACCTTC
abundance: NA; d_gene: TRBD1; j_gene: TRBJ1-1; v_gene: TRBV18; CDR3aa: CASSGGTGRLNTEAFF; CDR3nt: TGTGCCAGCTCAGGAGGGACAGGGAGATTGAACACTGAAGCTTTCTTT
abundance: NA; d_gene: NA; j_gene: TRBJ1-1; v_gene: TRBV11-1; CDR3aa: CASSPVVGQAFF; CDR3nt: TGTGCCAGCAGCCCGGTCGTGGGTCAAGCTTTCTTT
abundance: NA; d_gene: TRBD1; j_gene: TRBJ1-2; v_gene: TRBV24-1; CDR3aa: CATSGTGSPGYTF; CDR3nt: TGTGCCACCAGTGGGACAGGATCTCCTGGCTACACCTTC
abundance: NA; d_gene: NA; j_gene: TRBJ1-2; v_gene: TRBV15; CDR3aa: CATSPGGQDRNYGYTF; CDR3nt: TGTGCCACCAGCCCTGGAGGCCAGGACAGAAACTATGGCTACACCTTC
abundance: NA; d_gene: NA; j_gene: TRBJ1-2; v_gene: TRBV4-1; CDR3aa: CASSPPGGSNGYTF; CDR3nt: TGCGCCAGCAGCCCCCCCGGGGGGTCGAATGGCTACACCTTC
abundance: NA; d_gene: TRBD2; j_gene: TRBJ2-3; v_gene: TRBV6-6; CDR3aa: CASSLGTRADTQYF; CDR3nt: TGTGCCAGCAGTTTAGGGACTAGAGCAGATACGCAGTATTTT
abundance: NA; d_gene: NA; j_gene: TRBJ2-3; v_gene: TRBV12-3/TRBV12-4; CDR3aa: CASSRGDTQYF; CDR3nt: TGTGCCAGCAGTCGGGGTGATACGCAGTATTTT
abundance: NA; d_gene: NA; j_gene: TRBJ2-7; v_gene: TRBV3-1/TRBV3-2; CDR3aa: CASSPTEGGIHEQYF; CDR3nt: TGTGCCAGCAGCCCCACTGAGGGGGGAATCCACGAGCAGTACTTC
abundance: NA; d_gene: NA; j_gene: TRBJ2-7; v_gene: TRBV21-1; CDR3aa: CASSKEGLADYEQYF; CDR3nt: TGTGCCAGCAGCAAAGAAGGACTAGCGGATTACGAGCAGTACTTC
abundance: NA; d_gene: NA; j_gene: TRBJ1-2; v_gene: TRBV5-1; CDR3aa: CASSQDSANYGYTF; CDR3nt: TGCGCCAGCAGCCAAGACAGCGCTAACTATGGCTACACCTTC
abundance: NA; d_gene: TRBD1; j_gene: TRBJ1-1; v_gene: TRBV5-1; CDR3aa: CASSSTGGRTEAFF; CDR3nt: TGCGCCAGCAGCTCGACAGGGGGAAGGACTGAAGCTTTCTTT
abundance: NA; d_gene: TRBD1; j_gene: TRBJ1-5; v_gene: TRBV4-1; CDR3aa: CASSQVTGDQPQHF; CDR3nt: TGCGCCAGCAGCCAAGTAACAGGGGATCAGCCCCAGCATTTT
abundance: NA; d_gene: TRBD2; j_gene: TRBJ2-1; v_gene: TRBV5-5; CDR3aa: CASSFAGLAGDEQFF; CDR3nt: TGTGCCAGCAGCTTCGCCGGACTAGCGGGAGATGAGCAGTTCTTC
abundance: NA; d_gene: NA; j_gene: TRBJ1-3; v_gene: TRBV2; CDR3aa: CASDRTTGPGNTIYF; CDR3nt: TGTGCCAGCGACCGGACCACAGGGCCCGGAAACACCATATATTTT